A selection of T cell receptor beta chains follows, all from one sample in a study of T-cell reconstitution after alpha-beta-depleted transplantation in children. TCRdb re-derived calls from the PCR reads in MiXCR, one entry per CDR3 protein. The sample lists about 27,000 distinct CDR3 sequences, about a sixth occurring once. The sample here was PBMCs, mostly from graft donor cells, taken 60 days after TCRalphabeta/CD19-depleted stem cell transplant. The source is a male patient aged 2 to 9 who had a stem cell transplant for acute lymphoblastic leukemia, so the T cells may come from the graft donor. The CDR3 runs from the conserved cysteine through the conserved F or W. The D gene is left open where the match is weak. The listing skips clone size in some rows; elsewhere it reads once, few, many or a size class.

clone_size: few; v_call: TRBV7-9; j_call: TRBJ2-2; d_call: TRBD2; cdr3_aa: CASSSRGEGDGELFF; cdr3_nt: TGTGCCAGCAGCTCCCGGGGGGAAGGAGACGGGGAGCTGTTTTTT
clone_size: many; v_call: TRBV6-1; j_call: TRBJ2-5; d_call: -; cdr3_aa: CASSEAVHAEGTQYF; cdr3_nt: TGTGCCAGCAGTGAAGCCGTCCACGCGGAGGGGACCCAGTACTTC
clone_size: many; v_call: TRBV14; j_call: TRBJ1-1; d_call: -; cdr3_aa: CASSPQYGGGTEAFF; cdr3_nt: TGTGCCAGCAGCCCTCAGTATGGGGGCGGAACTGAAGCTTTCTTT
clone_size: -; v_call: TRBV29-1; j_call: TRBJ1-2; d_call: -; cdr3_aa: CSVFDRRGGYTF; cdr3_nt: TGCAGCGTTTTCGACAGGAGAGGGGGCTACACCTTC
clone_size: -; v_call: TRBV19; j_call: TRBJ1-1; d_call: -; cdr3_aa: CASSLEGTEAFF; cdr3_nt: TGTGCCAGTTCTCTAGAGGGCACTGAAGCTTTCTTT
clone_size: many; v_call: TRBV28; j_call: TRBJ2-7; d_call: -; cdr3_aa: CASRPSLEGYEQYF; cdr3_nt: TGTGCCAGCAGACCCTCTTTGGAGGGCTACGAGCAGTACTTC
clone_size: once; v_call: TRBV2; j_call: TRBJ2-2; d_call: -; cdr3_aa: CASSEGRNTGELFF; cdr3_nt: TGTGCCAGCAGTGAGGGCCGAAACACCGGGGAGCTGTTTTTT
clone_size: many; v_call: TRBV6-6; j_call: TRBJ1-3; d_call: -; cdr3_aa: CASSYSNANTIYF; cdr3_nt: TGTGCCAGCAGTTACTCGAACGCAAACACCATATATTTT
clone_size: few; v_call: TRBV3-1; j_call: TRBJ2-5; d_call: TRBD2; cdr3_aa: CASRPPGAGTKQETQYF; cdr3_nt: TGTGCCAGCAGGCCCCCCGGGGCCGGGACTAAACAAGAGACCCAGTACTTC
clone_size: -; v_call: TRBV24-1; j_call: TRBJ2-7; d_call: TRBD1; cdr3_aa: CATSSSGTGRKQYF; cdr3_nt: TGTGCCACCAGCTCATCCGGGACAGGGAGGAAGCAGTACTTC
clone_size: many; v_call: TRBV25-1; j_call: TRBJ2-1; d_call: TRBD2; cdr3_aa: CASRPDSGGYNEQFF; cdr3_nt: TGTGCCAGCAGACCCGATAGCGGGGGCTACAATGAGCAGTTCTTC
clone_size: few; v_call: TRBV28; j_call: TRBJ2-7; d_call: -; cdr3_aa: CASSRGGQDTYEQYF; cdr3_nt: TGTGCCAGCAGCCGAGGGGGACAAGATACCTACGAGCAGTACTTC
clone_size: few; v_call: TRBV12-3/TRBV12-4; j_call: TRBJ2-1; d_call: -; cdr3_aa: CASSSRGGISYNEQFF; cdr3_nt: TGTGCCAGCAGTTCTAGGGGCGGGATCTCCTACAATGAGCAGTTCTTC
clone_size: many; v_call: TRBV5-5; j_call: TRBJ2-1; d_call: TRBD2; cdr3_aa: CASSLDASGGYNEQFF; cdr3_nt: TGTGCCAGCAGCTTGGATGCTAGCGGGGGGTACAATGAGCAGTTCTTC
clone_size: many; v_call: TRBV7-2; j_call: TRBJ1-1; d_call: -; cdr3_aa: CASSTGLNTEAFF; cdr3_nt: TGTGCCAGCAGCACAGGGTTGAACACTGAAGCTTTCTTT
clone_size: few; v_call: TRBV4-3; j_call: TRBJ1-1; d_call: -; cdr3_aa: CASSQALGVYTEAFF; cdr3_nt: TGCGCCAGCAGCCAAGCCTTGGGGGTCTACACTGAAGCTTTCTTT
clone_size: -; v_call: TRBV3-1; j_call: TRBJ2-4; d_call: TRBD2; cdr3_aa: CASSPGLAGGPKNIQYF; cdr3_nt: TGTGCCAGCAGCCCGGGACTAGCGGGAGGGCCCAAAAACATTCAGTACTTC
clone_size: -; v_call: TRBV20-1; j_call: TRBJ2-7; d_call: TRBD1; cdr3_aa: CSARKERQGHYEQYF; cdr3_nt: TGCAGTGCAAGAAAGGAAAGACAGGGACACTACGAGCAGTACTTC
clone_size: -; v_call: TRBV3-1; j_call: TRBJ1-1; d_call: -; cdr3_aa: CASSQEPTTGEAFF; cdr3_nt: TGTGCCAGCAGCCAAGAACCGACGACAGGTGAAGCTTTCTTT
clone_size: many; v_call: TRBV3-1; j_call: TRBJ2-3; d_call: TRBD2; cdr3_aa: CASSPRTSGGADTQYF; cdr3_nt: TGTGCCAGCAGCCCACGGACTAGCGGGGGGGCCGATACGCAGTATTTT
clone_size: many; v_call: TRBV13; j_call: TRBJ2-7; d_call: TRBD1; cdr3_aa: CASSKGQGLYEQYF; cdr3_nt: TGTGCCAGCAGCAAGGGACAGGGACTTTACGAGCAGTACTTC
clone_size: -; v_call: TRBV6-1; j_call: TRBJ1-2; d_call: -; cdr3_aa: CASSSGTDQYGYTF; cdr3_nt: TGTGCCAGCAGTAGCGGGACGGATCAATATGGCTACACCTTC
clone_size: -; v_call: TRBV4-1; j_call: TRBJ1-2; d_call: -; cdr3_aa: CASSQGGLGFSGYTF; cdr3_nt: TGCGCCAGCAGCCAAGGGGGGTTGGGTTTTTCTGGCTACACCTTC
clone_size: -; v_call: TRBV7-2; j_call: TRBJ1-2; d_call: -; cdr3_aa: CASSLNYGYTF; cdr3_nt: TGTGCCAGCAGCCTTAACTATGGCTACACCTTC
clone_size: few; v_call: TRBV29-1; j_call: TRBJ1-1; d_call: TRBD1; cdr3_aa: CSVPRGTEAFF; cdr3_nt: TGCAGCGTCCCCAGGGGGACTGAAGCTTTCTTT
clone_size: -; v_call: TRBV9; j_call: TRBJ1-2; d_call: TRBD1; cdr3_aa: CASSEQTGEYGYTF; cdr3_nt: TGTGCCAGCAGCGAACAGACAGGGGAATATGGCTACACCTTC
clone_size: few; v_call: TRBV29-1; j_call: TRBJ2-1; d_call: TRBD2; cdr3_aa: CSAGSGTSDPNEQFF; cdr3_nt: TGCAGCGCCGGGTCGGGGACTAGCGACCCCAATGAGCAGTTCTTC
clone_size: -; v_call: TRBV12-3/TRBV12-4; j_call: TRBJ2-1; d_call: TRBD2; cdr3_aa: CASTGAGEYNEQFF; cdr3_nt: TGTGCCAGCACCGGAGCGGGAGAGTACAATGAGCAGTTCTTC
clone_size: medium-sized; v_call: TRBV20-1; j_call: TRBJ2-7; d_call: -; cdr3_aa: CSARPSPLANGVYEQYF; cdr3_nt: TGCAGTGCTAGACCGTCACCCCTAGCAAACGGGGTTTACGAGCAGTACTTC
clone_size: -; v_call: TRBV4-3; j_call: TRBJ2-1; d_call: -; cdr3_aa: CASSRAANEQFF; cdr3_nt: TGCGCCAGCAGCCGAGCAGCCAATGAGCAGTTCTTC
clone_size: few; v_call: TRBV7-2; j_call: TRBJ1-1; d_call: -; cdr3_aa: CASSLGIRGAFF; cdr3_nt: TGTGCCAGCAGCTTAGGTATCCGAGGAGCTTTCTTT
clone_size: many; v_call: TRBV28; j_call: TRBJ1-5; d_call: -; cdr3_aa: CASSLNQPQHF; cdr3_nt: TGTGCCAGCAGTTTAAATCAGCCCCAGCATTTT
clone_size: many; v_call: TRBV6-2/TRBV6-3; j_call: TRBJ2-3; d_call: TRBD2; cdr3_aa: CASSYSSRGGTDTQYF; cdr3_nt: TGTGCCAGCAGTTACTCTTCCCGGGGGGGAACAGATACGCAGTATTTT
clone_size: -; v_call: TRBV6-1; j_call: TRBJ1-2; d_call: -; cdr3_aa: CASSQAESTGYTF; cdr3_nt: TGTGCCAGCAGTCAAGCGGAGAGTACGGGCTACACCTTC